The sequence of this T cell receptor (beta chain) was determined in a study of CD8+ T cells in alopecia areata. The overall study: Those treated were given oral tofacitinib at 5 to 10 mg twice daily. Findings and caveats of the study: Scalp specimens additionally yield sequences from normal skin's resident alphabeta T cells. Under tofacitinib, fewer expanded CD8+ clones appeared among the top 100 scalp clones. Although TCR sharing was seen in mice, sharing across patients was less clear, possibly for HLA-related reasons.

V was clipped by 5 bases and J by 0 bases; unmatched bases: 12. Germline V CDR1 and CDR2: SGHTA, FQGNSA. The length of the CDR3 is 18 residues. As concerns this clone: Its antigen is as yet unknown.

Following RNA extraction, reverse transcription yielded cDNA that acted as the sequencing template. TCRdb's copy holds only in-frame clones and misses some; the assay was immunoSEQ multiplex PCR. The data contain some 190,000 clones, about three fifths of them seen just once; the ten biggest clones take up approximately 1.3%. As to treatment: oral pan-JAK inhibitor, 5-10 mg twice daily. V and J are TRBV7-2 and TRBJ2-1; 8 nucleotides match TRBD2. This receptor was obtained from a human donor with alopecia areata. The sequencing used CD4+ T cells sorted from blood, collected at approximately week 49, from a patient treated with tofacitinib. CDR3 DNA sequence: TGTGCCAGCAGCCACTGGGGCGGGGGGACGAGCTCCTACAATGAGCAGTTCTTC. Protein product: CASSHWGGGTSSYNEQFF.